A selection of T cell receptor beta chains follows, all from one sample in a study of cytomegalovirus exposure and HLA in healthy donors. The protocol was immunoSEQ multiplex PCR, while the TCRdb copy is restricted to in-frame clones and leaves out a portion. This table holds some 170,000 clones, 83% found once. Material for sequencing was PBMCs. The source of these receptors is a middle-aged man in good health and CMV-seropositive. The CDR3 runs from the conserved cysteine through the conserved F or W. Each record gives: D gene, J gene, V gene, clone size, CDR3 DNA, CDR3 protein. The D gene is left open where the match is weak. Clone size is given for some rows only: seen once, a few or many times, or a class if the clone is expanded.

d_call: TRBD2; j_call: TRBJ2-1; v_call: TRBV30; clone_size: .; cdr3_nt: TGTGCCTGGAGTTCCCGGACTAGCGGGAGGTACAATGAGCAGTTCTTC; cdr3_aa: CAWSSRTSGRYNEQFF
d_call: .; j_call: TRBJ1-1; v_call: TRBV11-2; clone_size: .; cdr3_nt: TGTGCCAGCAGCGCAGGACGGGACTACCTGATCGAAGCTTTCTTT; cdr3_aa: CASSAGRDYLIEAFF
d_call: .; j_call: TRBJ1-5; v_call: TRBV7-9; clone_size: .; cdr3_nt: TGTGCCAGCAGCTTAGCTGCGACAGGACCCAATCAGCCCCAGCATTTT; cdr3_aa: CASSLAATGPNQPQHF
d_call: TRBD1; j_call: TRBJ2-5; v_call: TRBV7-8; clone_size: .; cdr3_nt: TGTGCCAGCAGCCTAGGACAGGGGGACACCCAGTACTTC; cdr3_aa: CASSLGQGDTQYF
d_call: TRBD2; j_call: TRBJ2-5; v_call: TRBV6-5; clone_size: .; cdr3_nt: TGTGCCAGCAGTTACCCATCTAGCGGGGGCCAAGAGACCCAGTACTTC; cdr3_aa: CASSYPSSGGQETQYF
d_call: TRBD1; j_call: TRBJ1-4; v_call: TRBV25-1; clone_size: .; cdr3_nt: TGTGCCAGCAGTAGACCGGGACAGGGGGCTAATGAAAAACTGTTTTTT; cdr3_aa: CASSRPGQGANEKLFF
d_call: .; j_call: TRBJ2-5; v_call: TRBV5-6; clone_size: .; cdr3_nt: TGTGCCAGCAGCTTGGCAGGGGCGGAAGAGACCCAGTACTTC; cdr3_aa: CASSLAGAEETQYF
d_call: TRBD2; j_call: TRBJ2-3; v_call: TRBV27; clone_size: .; cdr3_nt: TGTGCCAGCAGGCGCGGGGGGTCTAGCACAGATACGCAGTATTTT; cdr3_aa: CASRRGGSSTDTQYF
d_call: .; j_call: TRBJ1-2; v_call: TRBV25-1; clone_size: .; cdr3_nt: TGTGCCAGCAGTGGTCGGGACTATGGCTACACCTTC; cdr3_aa: CASSGRDYGYTF
d_call: TRBD2; j_call: TRBJ2-1; v_call: TRBV4-2; clone_size: few; cdr3_nt: TGTGCCAGCAGCGAGAGAGCTTCTAGCGGGAGTCCTGTGTGGGATGAGCAGTTCTTC; cdr3_aa: CASSERASSGSPVWDEQFF
d_call: .; j_call: TRBJ2-7; v_call: TRBV6-5; clone_size: .; cdr3_nt: TGTGCCAGCAGCCAAGACAGCCCCTACGAGCAGTACTTC; cdr3_aa: CASSQDSPYEQYF
d_call: TRBD1; j_call: TRBJ2-5; v_call: TRBV15; clone_size: .; cdr3_nt: TGTGCCACCAGCAGAGGGACAGGGGTACAGGAGACCCAGTACTTC; cdr3_aa: CATSRGTGVQETQYF
d_call: TRBD1; j_call: TRBJ2-5; v_call: TRBV9; clone_size: .; cdr3_nt: TGTGCCAGCAGCGTAGGGGACAGGGGGCTCGAGACCCAGTACTTC; cdr3_aa: CASSVGDRGLETQYF
d_call: .; j_call: TRBJ2-5; v_call: TRBV5-3; clone_size: once; cdr3_nt: TGTGCCAGAAGCTTCGGGGAGACCCAGTACTTC; cdr3_aa: CARSFGETQYF
d_call: TRBD1; j_call: TRBJ2-7; v_call: TRBV28; clone_size: .; cdr3_nt: TGTGCCAGCAGTTCACATAAACGGAGGACAGGGCCCTATTACGAGCAGTACTTC; cdr3_aa: CASSSHKRRTGPYYEQYF
d_call: TRBD1; j_call: TRBJ2-7; v_call: TRBV4-1; clone_size: .; cdr3_nt: TGCGCCAGCAGCCAAGAGGGTGGGGCCAGGGGGCAGGAGCAGTACTTC; cdr3_aa: CASSQEGGARGQEQYF
d_call: TRBD2; j_call: TRBJ2-1; v_call: TRBV5-1; clone_size: once; cdr3_nt: TGCGCCAGCAGCCTCCTAGCGGGAGTCAACAATGAGCAGTTCTTC; cdr3_aa: CASSLLAGVNNEQFF
d_call: TRBD1; j_call: TRBJ2-3; v_call: TRBV9; clone_size: .; cdr3_nt: TGTGCCAGCAGGCCAGTCGGACAGGGGGCAGATACGCAGTATTTT; cdr3_aa: CASRPVGQGADTQYF
d_call: .; j_call: TRBJ2-5; v_call: TRBV4-1; clone_size: .; cdr3_nt: TGCGCCAGCAGCCAAAAGGGGTTTGCCGAGACCCAGTACTTC; cdr3_aa: CASSQKGFAETQYF
d_call: TRBD1; j_call: TRBJ2-2; v_call: TRBV4-1; clone_size: once; cdr3_nt: TGCGCCAGCAGCCGGGGACAGGGAGACACCGGGGAGCTGTTTTTT; cdr3_aa: CASSRGQGDTGELFF
d_call: .; j_call: TRBJ1-2; v_call: TRBV5-6; clone_size: .; cdr3_nt: TGTGCCAGCAGCTTGGAAACAGGAGTCGGTCCCTACACCTTC; cdr3_aa: CASSLETGVGPYTF
d_call: .; j_call: TRBJ1-5; v_call: TRBV9; clone_size: .; cdr3_nt: TGTGCCAGCAGCGTAGGCGGGTCCCAGCCCCAGCATTTT; cdr3_aa: CASSVGGSQPQHF
d_call: .; j_call: TRBJ1-3; v_call: TRBV5-1; clone_size: few; cdr3_nt: TGCGCCAGCAGCTCCCGATTTAAACAAGTCATCTCTGGAAACACCATATATTTT; cdr3_aa: CASSSRFKQVISGNTIYF
d_call: .; j_call: TRBJ2-7; v_call: TRBV5-1; clone_size: .; cdr3_nt: TGCGCCAGCAGCTTGGTTGTGGGGGGACCGACCTACGAGCAGTACTTC; cdr3_aa: CASSLVVGGPTYEQYF
d_call: .; j_call: TRBJ1-6; v_call: TRBV27; clone_size: .; cdr3_nt: TGTGCCAGCAGTTTGCGAAGTCTGAACTCCTATAATTCACCCCTCCACTTT; cdr3_aa: CASSLRSLNSYNSPLHF
d_call: .; j_call: TRBJ1-4; v_call: TRBV30; clone_size: .; cdr3_nt: TGTGCCTGGAGTGTACAAAGTCAGGGAAGTGAAAAACTGTTTTTT; cdr3_aa: CAWSVQSQGSEKLFF
d_call: .; j_call: TRBJ1-1; v_call: TRBV7-2; clone_size: .; cdr3_nt: TGTGCCAGCAGCTTAGGAGGAGAGTGGGCTTTCTTT; cdr3_aa: CASSLGGEWAFF
d_call: TRBD1; j_call: TRBJ1-2; v_call: TRBV2; clone_size: .; cdr3_nt: TGTGCCAGCAGTGCGGCTACAGGGGGCGTCTACACCTTC; cdr3_aa: CASSAATGGVYTF
d_call: .; j_call: TRBJ1-2; v_call: TRBV7-9; clone_size: .; cdr3_nt: TGTGCCAGCAGCGACTCTGCGGAGAACTATGGCTACACCTTC; cdr3_aa: CASSDSAENYGYTF
d_call: .; j_call: TRBJ2-3; v_call: TRBV19; clone_size: .; cdr3_nt: TGTGCCAGTAGTATTGGGGGCCTCCTCGCAGATACGCAGTATTTT; cdr3_aa: CASSIGGLLADTQYF
d_call: TRBD1; j_call: TRBJ2-7; v_call: TRBV5-8; clone_size: once; cdr3_nt: TGTGCCAGCAGCTTCAGGGACAGAACCTACGAGCAGTACTTC; cdr3_aa: CASSFRDRTYEQYF
d_call: .; j_call: TRBJ2-2; v_call: TRBV30; clone_size: .; cdr3_nt: TGTGCCTGGAGTGTACGGGGGACCGGGGAGCTGTTTTTT; cdr3_aa: CAWSVRGTGELFF
d_call: TRBD1; j_call: TRBJ2-5; v_call: TRBV6-1; clone_size: once; cdr3_nt: TGTGCCAGCAGTGAACAGGGGGCAGGGGAGACCCAGTACTTC; cdr3_aa: CASSEQGAGETQYF
d_call: .; j_call: TRBJ1-2; v_call: TRBV2; clone_size: .; cdr3_nt: TGTGCCAGCAGTGTCACGGGATATGGCTACACCTTC; cdr3_aa: CASSVTGYGYTF
d_call: TRBD1; j_call: TRBJ1-5; v_call: TRBV27; clone_size: .; cdr3_nt: TGTGCCAGCAGTGGACAGGTACATCAGCCCCAGCATTTT; cdr3_aa: CASSGQVHQPQHF
d_call: .; j_call: TRBJ2-1; v_call: TRBV9; clone_size: .; cdr3_nt: TGTGCCAGCAGCGTAGGAGGTAGCGGAAAATACAATGAGCAGTTCTTC; cdr3_aa: CASSVGGSGKYNEQFF
d_call: .; j_call: TRBJ1-2; v_call: TRBV28; clone_size: .; cdr3_nt: TGTGCCAGCAGTTTCCCTGGAGGGTATGGCTACACCTTC; cdr3_aa: CASSFPGGYGYTF
d_call: TRBD1; j_call: TRBJ2-2; v_call: TRBV7-7; clone_size: .; cdr3_nt: TGTGCTAGCAGCTTAGAATGGAATACACAGGGGAGCACCGGGGAGCTGTTTTTT; cdr3_aa: CASSLEWNTQGSTGELFF
d_call: .; j_call: TRBJ1-2; v_call: TRBV11-2; clone_size: .; cdr3_nt: TGTGCCAGCAGGAGACTTGACGCTAACTATGGCTACACCTTC; cdr3_aa: CASRRLDANYGYTF
d_call: TRBD1; j_call: TRBJ2-2; v_call: TRBV11-3; clone_size: .; cdr3_nt: TGTGCCAGCAGTTCAGGGGGCGTGGATACCGGGGAGCTGTTTTTT; cdr3_aa: CASSSGGVDTGELFF
d_call: .; j_call: TRBJ1-6; v_call: TRBV30; clone_size: .; cdr3_nt: TGTGCCTGGAGGCGAGACAATATGTATAATTCACCCCTCCACTTT; cdr3_aa: CAWRRDNMYNSPLHF
d_call: .; j_call: TRBJ1-2; v_call: TRBV2; clone_size: .; cdr3_nt: TGTGCCAGCAGCTTGACAGACGCATATGGCTACACCTTC; cdr3_aa: CASSLTDAYGYTF
d_call: .; j_call: TRBJ2-1; v_call: TRBV6-4; clone_size: .; cdr3_nt: TGTGCCAGCAGTGAGGGGCATGAGCAGTTCTTC; cdr3_aa: CASSEGHEQFF
d_call: .; j_call: TRBJ1-1; v_call: TRBV10-3; clone_size: .; cdr3_nt: TGTGCCATCAGTCCATACAAGAACACTGAAGCTTTCTTT; cdr3_aa: CAISPYKNTEAFF
d_call: TRBD1; j_call: TRBJ1-2; v_call: TRBV23-1; clone_size: few; cdr3_nt: TGCGCCAGCAGTCAACCGACAGGGCCGGGTGGCTACACCTTC; cdr3_aa: CASSQPTGPGGYTF
d_call: .; j_call: TRBJ1-6; v_call: TRBV28; clone_size: .; cdr3_nt: TGTGCCACCCCCGGAGGGGCGGGTAATTCAGCCCCCCACTTT; cdr3_aa: CATPGGAGNSAPHF
d_call: TRBD1; j_call: TRBJ1-5; v_call: TRBV18; clone_size: few; cdr3_nt: TGTGCCAGCTCACCCGGGACAGGGGGCAATCAGCCCCAGCATTTT; cdr3_aa: CASSPGTGGNQPQHF
d_call: .; j_call: TRBJ1-6; v_call: TRBV6-1; clone_size: .; cdr3_nt: TGTGCCAGCAGTGTGTCTTTTGCACTCAATTCACCCCTCCACTTT; cdr3_aa: CASSVSFALNSPLHF
d_call: TRBD1; j_call: TRBJ1-1; v_call: TRBV10-3; clone_size: .; cdr3_nt: TGTGCCATCAGTCGACAGGGGGCACGTCCCACTGAAGCTTTCTTT; cdr3_aa: CAISRQGARPTEAFF
d_call: .; j_call: TRBJ1-3; v_call: TRBV30; clone_size: .; cdr3_nt: TGTGCCTGGAGTCTCCTTTTTGGAAACACCATATATTTT; cdr3_aa: CAWSLLFGNTIYF
d_call: TRBD1; j_call: TRBJ1-2; v_call: TRBV5-1; clone_size: .; cdr3_nt: TGCGCCAGCAGCTCACCTAATCGGACAGGGGCGGACTATGGCTACACCTTC; cdr3_aa: CASSSPNRTGADYGYTF
d_call: .; j_call: TRBJ1-5; v_call: TRBV4-1; clone_size: few; cdr3_nt: TGCGCCAGCAGACCGACAGCGACTAGCAATCAGCCCCAGCATTTT; cdr3_aa: CASRPTATSNQPQHF
d_call: .; j_call: TRBJ2-1; v_call: TRBV9; clone_size: once; cdr3_nt: TGTGCCAGCAGCCCCCGGGGAGTTAGCTCCTACAATGAGCAGTTCTTC; cdr3_aa: CASSPRGVSSYNEQFF
d_call: .; j_call: TRBJ2-1; v_call: TRBV15; clone_size: .; cdr3_nt: TGTGCCACCAGCAGAGATGATCAGGGGCGCGATGAGCAGTTCTTC; cdr3_aa: CATSRDDQGRDEQFF